This T cell receptor beta chain was found in a study of blood T cell repertoires in COVID-19 (dated by TCRdb to 2020 to 2022). Looking at the study overall: Collaborator samples came from the United States, Italy and Spain and covered acute and convalescent phases of COVID-19. Deeply sampled blood TCRbeta repertoires from subjects exposed to, actively infected with, or recovered from COVID-19 were included in the dataset. The repertoires were released in a freely available public database meant as a resource for research on the immune response to SARS-CoV-2. Where HLA class I and class II types were available, the types were taken from metadata supplied by the sample provider, not from assay-based typing. The prospective study material was composed of cDNA or gDNA derived from T cells, B-cell-depleted T cells, or PBMCs. The samples were drawn from the first 160 participants of the ongoing ImmuneRACE study and from 1,254 subjects provided by 6 global collaborators. Nearly every sample came with metadata listing a de-identified subject ID, COVID-19 status, age in years and sex. Broad study findings and their caveats: The quantity of clinical and demographic metadata differed by source and by participant and was supplied without curation.

The immunoSEQ Assay, a bias-controlled multiplex PCR, was used to amplify TCRbeta CDR3 regions from genomic DNA. Per the original workflow: Within the assay, amplification of reference gene primers was used to estimate how many nucleated cells each sample contained. To quantify the absolute abundance of each unique TCRbeta CDR3 rearrangement, sequence reads were collapsed and filtered. Productive Simpson clonality was computed per sample as the square root of Simpson's diversity index over productive rearrangements. As stored in TCRdb, this immuneACCESS dataset retains in-frame rearrangements with V and J assigned. A fraction of the clones does not appear; measured against another copy, unresolved V genes explain less than half of the discrepancy, and the remainder lacks a known reason. V and J calls and clone size are copied from that table; D and trimming were computed from the DNA. This sample holds tens of thousands of clones; about 89% were observed only once. In total, the top ten clones hold around a sixth of the sample.

Whole blood was collected in K2EDTA tubes by collaborating institutions according to the institutions' own protocols. For TCRbeta analysis, collaborators shipped samples in one of three forms: frozen whole blood, isolated PBMCs, or DNA extracted from either of those sample types. About this clone: There is no known antigen for this receptor. Per-base quality was not reported, and no clone a single base away is much larger than it.

The TCR was taken from a man in his 60s with active or convalescent COVID-19. Material: peripheral blood.

The CDR3 protein: CASSPGYRSEQYF. The nucleotide sequence is TGTGCCAGCTCACCCGGTTACAGGTCCGAGCAGTACTTC. The rearrangement combines TRBV18 with TRBJ2-7, with TRBD1 tentatively as D gene (5 bases match). The CDR3 sequence holds 13 residues, the cysteine and phenylalanine included. Only CDR3 DNA is held: 39 bases, read in frame from base 1. V is reduced by 3 bases and J by 6 bases, leaving a spacing of 12 bases between them. CDR1 and CDR2 are drawn from the germline V gene: KGHSH, LQKENI.